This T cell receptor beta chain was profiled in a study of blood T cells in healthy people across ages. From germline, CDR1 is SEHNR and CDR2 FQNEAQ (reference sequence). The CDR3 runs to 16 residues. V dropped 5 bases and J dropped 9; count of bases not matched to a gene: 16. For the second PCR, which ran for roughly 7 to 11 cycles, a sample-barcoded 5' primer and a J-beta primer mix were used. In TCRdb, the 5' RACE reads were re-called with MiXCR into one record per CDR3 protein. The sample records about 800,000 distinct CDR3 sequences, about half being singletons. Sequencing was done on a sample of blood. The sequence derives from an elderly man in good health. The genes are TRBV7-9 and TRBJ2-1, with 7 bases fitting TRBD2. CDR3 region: CASSPVDRLAPSEQFF. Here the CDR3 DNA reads TGTGCCAGCAGCCCAGTCGACCGACTAGCTCCCAGTGAGCAGTTCTTC.